The present T cell receptor (beta chain) was sequenced within a study of cytomegalovirus exposure and HLA in healthy donors. General study points: Per published accounts, TCR beta sequences correctly predicted the HLA-A and HLA-B alleles of most subjects.

Note on this clone: Its antigen is not identified.

The CDR3 is 15 residues long. CDR1 and CDR2 (germline): MNHEY, SMNVEV (reference sequence). Unmatched junction bases numbered 8, after V lost 6 bases and J lost 6 bases. PCR used 60 Vbeta primers and 13 Jbeta primers. The data were produced by immunoSEQ multiplex PCR, yet TCRdb's version contains in-frame clones alone and is incomplete. There are around 130,000 clones in the sample; approximately 78% occur only once, and around 2% lies in the top ten. The sequencing sample was made of PBMCs. The clonotype was recovered from a man aged 40-49 years in good health and CMV-seronegative. V and J are TRBV27 and TRBJ2-2; 9 bases fit TRBD1. CDR3 in DNA: TGTGCCAGCAGGGGGGGACAGGGAGTTCCCGGGGAGCTGTTTTTT. Its translation is CASRGGQGVPGELFF.